This T cell receptor (beta chain) was recovered during a study of blood T cell repertoires in COVID-19. The CDR3 extends over 16 amino acids. Per germline, CDR1 MGHRA and CDR2 YSYEKL. V was pared by 3 bases and J by 4 bases, with 7 bases of the junction left unmatched. Sequencing used immunoSEQ multiplex PCR; TCRdb keeps in-frame clones, though not all of them. The sample contains 300,000 to 500,000 clones, around 90% of which appear only once. Living in 24 US areas, the participants were between 18 and 89 years of age. Participant-reported clinical history was the basis for cohort assignment. This rearrangement joins TRBV4-1 to TRBJ1-5; 9 nucleotides match TRBD1. Sequencing was performed on PBMCs or T cells enriched from blood (not recorded which). This TCR was sampled from a middle-aged woman with acute COVID-19. The CDR3 here is CASSQSGTGYNQPQHF. CDR3 DNA: TGCGCCAGCAGCCAGTCCGGGACAGGGTATAATCAGCCCCAGCATTTT.